This T cell receptor (beta chain) was recorded in a study of shared clonotypes between healthy human individuals. The method was immunoSEQ multiplex PCR; TCRdb's version includes in-frame clones alone and lacks a portion of them. Of around 370,000 clones listed, 90% to 97% are singletons. This receptor was identified in a man aged 25-45 years in good health. Material for sequencing was memory CD8+ T cells sorted from blood. Stated subset: CD45RO+ cells pooled with CCR7-negative TemRA cells.

For the CDR3, the DNA is TGTGCCAGCTTACACAGGCTTAAGGGAGAGACCCAGTACTTC. Its translation is CASLHRLKGETQYF. The chain carries TRBV6-1 and TRBJ2-5, with a possible D match to TRBD1 (5 bases). The CDR3 is 14 residues long. The germline V gene encodes CDR1 MNHNS and CDR2 SASEGT. Trimming took 8 bases from V and 4 from J, leaving 17 bases between them.